This TCR beta chain is drawn from a study of CD8 T cells in Susac syndrome. Reverse transcription of about 0.45 to 1 ug RNA was performed with random hexamers. Each CDR3 protein is one row after TCRdb ran MiXCR on the immunoSEQ multiplex PCR reads. The table shows under 200,000 distinct CDR3 sequences, with around nine tenths occurring only once. CDR3 length equals 16 residues. V dropped 4 bases and J dropped 1 base, with 14 bases sitting between them. The germline V gene encodes CDR1 LNHDA and CDR2 SQIVND (reference sequence). This rearrangement joins TRBV19 to TRBJ1-5; D is ambiguous. Material: CD4+ T cells from PBMCs. The TCR comes from a human donor with Susac syndrome. The CDR3 DNA reads as TGTGCCAGTAGTAAAAGGACGGAGAGGAGCAATCAGCCCCAGCATTTT. This encodes CASSKRTERSNQPQHF.